The rows below give T cell receptor beta chains drawn from one sample of a study of cytomegalovirus exposure and HLA in healthy donors. Data came from immunoSEQ multiplex PCR; TCRdb stores just in-frame clones and leaves some out. The sample carries about 110,000 clones, 73% recorded once. What was sequenced was PBMCs. These receptors were collected from a middle-aged woman in good health and CMV-seronegative. CDR3s include the opening cysteine and the closing phenylalanine or tryptophan. Each record gives: clone size, D gene, J gene, V gene, CDR3 protein, CDR3 DNA. A D gene is named only where the DNA matches it firmly. The size of a clone is reported for some rows only, either as once, few or many, or as a class for expanded clones.

size: -; D: TRBD2; J: TRBJ2-7; V: TRBV7-2; CDR3: CASSYLAGGGEQYF; DNA: TGTGCCAGCAGCTATTTAGCGGGAGGGGGCGAGCAGTACTTC
size: -; D: TRBD2; J: TRBJ2-5; V: TRBV7-7; CDR3: CASSLGLAGGQETQYF; DNA: TGTGCCAGCAGCCTGGGACTAGCGGGGGGTCAAGAGACCCAGTACTTC
size: -; D: TRBD2; J: TRBJ2-5; V: TRBV18; CDR3: CASSPLTGGPEETQYF; DNA: TGTGCCAGCTCACCACTAACGGGAGGGCCTGAAGAGACCCAGTACTTC
size: once; D: -; J: TRBJ1-4; V: TRBV29-1; CDR3: CSVLRGVNEKLFF; DNA: TGCAGCGTCCTCAGGGGCGTAAATGAAAAACTGTTTTTT
size: few; D: -; J: TRBJ1-1; V: TRBV5-4; CDR3: CASSPMWSMNTEAFF; DNA: TGTGCCAGCAGCCCCATGTGGAGCATGAACACTGAAGCTTTCTTT
size: -; D: TRBD2; J: TRBJ2-7; V: TRBV18; CDR3: CASSPSPSGSEQYF; DNA: TGTGCCAGCTCACCCTCGCCGAGCGGGAGCGAGCAGTACTTC
size: once; D: TRBD1; J: TRBJ1-5; V: TRBV7-2; CDR3: CASSLAGQNNQPQHF; DNA: TGTGCCAGCAGCTTAGCGGGACAGAACAATCAGCCCCAGCATTTT
size: -; D: -; J: TRBJ2-3; V: TRBV7-9; CDR3: CASSLAGRRTDTQYF; DNA: TGTGCCAGCAGCTTGGCGGGGAGGCGCACAGATACGCAGTATTTT
size: few; D: TRBD1; J: TRBJ2-7; V: TRBV29-1; CDR3: CSVADREPYEQYF; DNA: TGCAGCGTTGCCGACAGGGAGCCTTACGAGCAGTACTTC
size: -; D: -; J: TRBJ1-5; V: TRBV19; CDR3: CASSIARGYNQPQHF; DNA: TGTGCCAGTAGTATAGCCAGGGGTTACAATCAGCCCCAGCATTTT
size: -; D: -; J: TRBJ2-3; V: TRBV7-3; CDR3: CASSLTKNRDTQYF; DNA: TGTGCCAGCAGCTTAACGAAGAACAGGGATACGCAGTATTTT
size: -; D: -; J: TRBJ2-5; V: TRBV11-1; CDR3: CASSRAPGSQETQYF; DNA: TGTGCCAGCAGCCGCGCACCGGGATCCCAAGAGACCCAGTACTTC
size: -; D: TRBD1; J: TRBJ2-3; V: TRBV5-4; CDR3: CASSLRTGTVRTDTQYF; DNA: TGTGCCAGCAGCTTGAGGACAGGGACCGTGCGAACAGATACGCAGTATTTT
size: once; D: -; J: TRBJ2-7; V: TRBV18; CDR3: CASSPPGRFQHEQYF; DNA: TGTGCCAGCTCACCACCGGGCAGGTTTCAACACGAGCAGTACTTC
size: -; D: TRBD2; J: TRBJ2-1; V: TRBV9; CDR3: CASSVPLAGVSYNEQFF; DNA: TGTGCCAGCAGCGTACCACTAGCGGGAGTGTCCTACAATGAGCAGTTCTTC
size: once; D: -; J: TRBJ1-5; V: TRBV28; CDR3: CASSLRQNHQPQHF; DNA: TGTGCCAGCAGTCTGCGACAGAATCATCAGCCCCAGCATTTT
size: -; D: TRBD2; J: TRBJ2-7; V: TRBV18; CDR3: CASSPPSSGTYEQYF; DNA: TGTGCCAGCTCACCACCTTCTAGCGGGACCTACGAGCAGTACTTC
size: -; D: TRBD1; J: TRBJ1-1; V: TRBV2; CDR3: CASSVRDRNTEAFF; DNA: TGTGCCAGCAGTGTACGGGACAGGAACACTGAAGCTTTCTTT
size: -; D: -; J: TRBJ2-7; V: TRBV18; CDR3: CFFKQKAAYEQYF; DNA: TGTTTTTTCAAGCAGAAGGCGGCATACGAGCAGTACTTC
size: -; D: TRBD1; J: TRBJ2-5; V: TRBV5-5; CDR3: CASSSVGQGQETQYF; DNA: TGTGCCAGCAGCTCGGTGGGACAGGGGCAAGAGACCCAGTACTTC
size: once; D: TRBD1; J: TRBJ2-1; V: TRBV6-5; CDR3: CASSQGQNYNEQFF; DNA: TGTGCCAGCAGTCAGGGACAGAACTACAATGAGCAGTTCTTC
size: -; D: -; J: TRBJ1-3; V: TRBV11-2; CDR3: CASSPRDTNSGNTIYF; DNA: TGTGCCAGCAGCCCACGGGACACCAACTCTGGAAACACCATATATTTT
size: -; D: -; J: TRBJ1-5; V: TRBV7-2; CDR3: CASSLEAEGFWSNQPQHF; DNA: TGTGCCAGCAGCTTAGAGGCTGAGGGTTTCTGGAGCAATCAGCCCCAGCATTTT
size: -; D: -; J: TRBJ2-1; V: TRBV7-9; CDR3: CAIPERTGTYNEQFF; DNA: TGTGCCATCCCGGAGCGGACGGGGACCTACAATGAGCAGTTCTTC
size: -; D: -; J: TRBJ1-1; V: TRBV6-1; CDR3: CTSKTDGGEAFF; DNA: TGTACCAGCAAGACCGACGGCGGTGAAGCTTTCTTT
size: -; D: -; J: TRBJ2-3; V: TRBV9; CDR3: CASSVQGNTDTQYF; DNA: TGTGCCAGCAGCGTACAGGGGAACACAGATACGCAGTATTTT
size: -; D: -; J: TRBJ1-6; V: TRBV5-3; CDR3: CARSLDSRSYNSPLHF; DNA: TGTGCCAGAAGCTTGGACAGCCGCTCCTATAATTCACCCCTCCACTTT
size: -; D: TRBD2; J: TRBJ2-3; V: TRBV19; CDR3: CASKAGAGGPGDTQYF; DNA: TGTGCCAGTAAGGCCGGAGCGGGGGGGCCGGGAGATACGCAGTATTTT
size: once; D: -; J: TRBJ2-3; V: TRBV7-9; CDR3: CASSRPTGQRDTQYF; DNA: TGTGCCAGCAGCCGACCGACAGGTCAAAGAGATACGCAGTATTTT
size: -; D: -; J: TRBJ2-1; V: TRBV6-6; CDR3: CASQLRGNEQFF; DNA: TGTGCCAGCCAACTTCGGGGGAATGAGCAGTTCTTC
size: -; D: -; J: TRBJ2-1; V: TRBV5-6; CDR3: CASLGGGPSYNEQFF; DNA: TGTGCTAGTCTCGGTGGCGGGCCGAGTTACAATGAGCAGTTCTTC
size: -; D: TRBD2; J: TRBJ2-2; V: TRBV19; CDR3: CASSTLGGGTGELFF; DNA: TGTGCCAGTAGTACTTTGGGGGGGGGCACCGGGGAGCTGTTTTTT
size: -; D: -; J: TRBJ2-7; V: TRBV11-1; CDR3: CASSLGRGYEQYF; DNA: TGTGCCAGCAGCTTGGGCCGGGGCTACGAGCAGTACTTC
size: -; D: -; J: TRBJ2-1; V: TRBV9; CDR3: CASSVENLGGEQFF; DNA: TGTGCCAGCAGCGTAGAGAATCTAGGGGGTGAGCAGTTCTTC
size: few; D: -; J: TRBJ2-3; V: TRBV5-1; CDR3: CASSLGKTGGTDTQYF; DNA: TGCGCCAGCAGCCTGGGAAAGACGGGGGGCACAGATACGCAGTATTTT
size: -; D: -; J: TRBJ2-7; V: TRBV18; CDR3: CASSPGQGLGYEQYF; DNA: TGTGCCAGCTCACCAGGCCAAGGACTCGGGTACGAGCAGTACTTC
size: -; D: -; J: TRBJ1-3; V: TRBV7-2; CDR3: CASSLEGQLGMGNTIYF; DNA: TGTGCCAGCAGCTTAGAAGGACAGCTCGGAATGGGAAACACCATATATTTT
size: -; D: -; J: TRBJ1-2; V: TRBV6-1; CDR3: CASSEALSGTYYGYTF; DNA: TGTGCCAGCAGTGAAGCGCTTTCAGGGACTTACTATGGCTACACCTTC
size: -; D: TRBD2; J: TRBJ2-7; V: TRBV6-5; CDR3: CASSGGGGSSYEQYF; DNA: TGTGCCAGCAGCGGGGGGGGTGGGAGCTCCTACGAGCAGTACTTC
size: -; D: TRBD2; J: TRBJ2-7; V: TRBV10-3; CDR3: CAISEVGSGGYEQYF; DNA: TGTGCCATCAGTGAGGTGGGGTCGGGAGGATACGAGCAGTACTTC
size: -; D: TRBD1; J: TRBJ1-5; V: TRBV13; CDR3: CASSRGGLSSNQPQHF; DNA: TGTGCCAGCAGCCGAGGGGGCCTATCGTCGAATCAGCCCCAGCATTTT
size: -; D: TRBD1; J: TRBJ2-7; V: TRBV28; CDR3: CASSPPGQTGYEQYF; DNA: TGTGCCAGCAGCCCTCCGGGACAGACAGGCTACGAGCAGTACTTC
size: -; D: -; J: TRBJ2-3; V: TRBV7-3; CDR3: CASSLAFRGSTDTQYF; DNA: TGTGCCAGCAGCTTAGCATTCCGGGGAAGCACAGATACGCAGTATTTT
size: -; D: TRBD1; J: TRBJ1-4; V: TRBV5-6; CDR3: CASSLGPGGEKLFF; DNA: TGTGCCAGCAGCTTGGGGCCAGGGGGTGAAAAACTGTTTTTT
size: -; D: TRBD1; J: TRBJ1-2; V: TRBV27; CDR3: CASGQRLTEGQGNSRNGYTF; DNA: TGTGCCAGCGGCCAGAGACTAACGGAGGGACAGGGTAACTCACGTAATGGCTACACCTTC
size: -; D: TRBD2; J: TRBJ2-2; V: TRBV7-2; CDR3: CASTLIAGGGTGELFF; DNA: TGTGCCAGCACCCTCATAGCGGGAGGGGGCACCGGGGAGCTGTTTTTT
size: few; D: TRBD1; J: TRBJ2-3; V: TRBV5-6; CDR3: CASSSGTGADTQYF; DNA: TGTGCCAGCAGCTCTGGGACAGGGGCAGATACGCAGTATTTT
size: -; D: TRBD1; J: TRBJ2-7; V: TRBV10-3; CDR3: CAISASTGDHHEQYF; DNA: TGTGCCATCAGTGCTTCAACAGGGGACCACCACGAGCAGTACTTC
size: few; D: TRBD1; J: TRBJ1-1; V: TRBV9; CDR3: CASSARQGLNTEAFF; DNA: TGTGCCAGCAGCGCCCGACAGGGGTTGAACACTGAAGCTTTCTTT
size: -; D: TRBD1; J: TRBJ2-3; V: TRBV18; CDR3: CASSPYGTGGADTQYF; DNA: TGTGCCAGCTCACCATATGGGACAGGGGGCGCAGATACGCAGTATTTT